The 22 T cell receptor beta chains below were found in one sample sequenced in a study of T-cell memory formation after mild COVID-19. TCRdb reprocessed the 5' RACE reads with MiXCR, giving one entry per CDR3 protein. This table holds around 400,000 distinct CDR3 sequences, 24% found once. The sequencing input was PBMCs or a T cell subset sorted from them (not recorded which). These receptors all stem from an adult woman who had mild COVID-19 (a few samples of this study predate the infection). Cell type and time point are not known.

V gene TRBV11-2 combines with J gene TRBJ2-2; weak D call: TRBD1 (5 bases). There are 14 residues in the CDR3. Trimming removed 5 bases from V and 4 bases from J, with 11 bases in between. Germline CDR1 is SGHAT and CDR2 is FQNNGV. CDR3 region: CASSADKGTGELFF. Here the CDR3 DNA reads TGTGCCAGCAGCGCGGACAAGGGCACCGGGGAGCTGTTTTTT. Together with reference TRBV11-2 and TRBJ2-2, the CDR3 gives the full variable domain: EAGVAQSPRYKIIEKRQSVAFWCNPISGHATLYWYQQILGQGPKLLIQFQNNGVVDDSQLPKDRFSAERLKGVDSTLKIQPAKLEDSAVYLCASSADKGTGELFFGEGSRLTVL.

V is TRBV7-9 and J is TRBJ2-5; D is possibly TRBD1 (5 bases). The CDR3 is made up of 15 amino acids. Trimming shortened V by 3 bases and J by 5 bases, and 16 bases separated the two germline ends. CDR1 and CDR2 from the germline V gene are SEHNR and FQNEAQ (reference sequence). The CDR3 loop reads CASSLGRMTAETQYF. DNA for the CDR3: TGTGCCAGCAGCTTGGGGCGCATGACGGCGGAGACCCAGTACTTC.

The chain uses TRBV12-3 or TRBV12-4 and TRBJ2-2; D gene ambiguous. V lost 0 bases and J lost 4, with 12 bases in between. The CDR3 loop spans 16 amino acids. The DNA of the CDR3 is TGTGCCAGCAGTTTAGCGTCGGGTATGGCCACCGGGGAGCTGTTTTTT. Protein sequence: CASSLASGMATGELFF.

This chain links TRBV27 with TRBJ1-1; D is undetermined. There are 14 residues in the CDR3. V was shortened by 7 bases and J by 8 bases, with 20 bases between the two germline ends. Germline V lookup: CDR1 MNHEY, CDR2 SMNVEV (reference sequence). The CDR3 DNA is TGTGCCAGCACCCTGTTTATATCCCCCTGGGAAGCTTTCTTT. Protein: CASTLFISPWEAFF.

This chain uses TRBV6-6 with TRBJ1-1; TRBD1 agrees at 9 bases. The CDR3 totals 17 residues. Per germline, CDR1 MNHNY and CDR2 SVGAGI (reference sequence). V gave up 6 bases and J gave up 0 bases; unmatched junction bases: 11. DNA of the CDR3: TGTGCCAGCAGCACCGGGGACAGGGACGCGATGAACACTGAAGCTTTCTTT. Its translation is CASSTGDRDAMNTEAFF.

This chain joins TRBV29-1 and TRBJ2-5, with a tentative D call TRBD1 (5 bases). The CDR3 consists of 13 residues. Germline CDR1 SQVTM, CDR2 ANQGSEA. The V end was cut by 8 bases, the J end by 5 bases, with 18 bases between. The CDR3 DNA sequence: TGCAGCTCGCCAGACAGCTCCAGGGAGACCCAGTACTTC. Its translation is CSSPDSSRETQYF.

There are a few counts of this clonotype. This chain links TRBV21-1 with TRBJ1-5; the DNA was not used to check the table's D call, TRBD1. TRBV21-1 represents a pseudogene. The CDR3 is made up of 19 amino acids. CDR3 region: CASSKVPGPTGEGNQPQHF. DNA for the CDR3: TGTGCCAGCAGCAAAGTCCCAGGTCCGACAGGGGAAGGCAATCAGCCCCAGCATTTT.

This CDR3 is CASSLQGLAEAFF. CDR3 bases: TGTGCCAGCAGCTTACAGGGGTTGGCTGAAGCTTTCTTT. The V and J genes are TRBV11-3 and TRBJ1-1; tentatively, D is TRBD1 (6 bases). Trimming took off 2 bases at V and 6 bases at J, with 10 bases between the two ends. The germline CDR1 and CDR2 sequences are SGHNT and YENEEA. This CDR3 is built from 13 residues.

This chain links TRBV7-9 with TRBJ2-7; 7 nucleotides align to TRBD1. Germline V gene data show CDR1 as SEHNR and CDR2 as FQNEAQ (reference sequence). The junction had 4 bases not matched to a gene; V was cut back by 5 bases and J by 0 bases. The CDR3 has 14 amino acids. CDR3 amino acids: CASSNYRGSYEQYF. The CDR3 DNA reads TGTGCCAGCAGCAACTACAGGGGCTCCTACGAGCAGTACTTC.

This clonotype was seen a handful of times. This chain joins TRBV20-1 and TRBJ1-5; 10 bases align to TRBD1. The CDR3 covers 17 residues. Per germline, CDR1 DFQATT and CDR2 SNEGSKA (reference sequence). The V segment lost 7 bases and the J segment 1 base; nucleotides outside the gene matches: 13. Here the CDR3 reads CSGRPRDRGYSNQPQHF. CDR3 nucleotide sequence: TGCAGTGGACGCCCCCGGGACAGGGGATACAGCAATCAGCCCCAGCATTTT.

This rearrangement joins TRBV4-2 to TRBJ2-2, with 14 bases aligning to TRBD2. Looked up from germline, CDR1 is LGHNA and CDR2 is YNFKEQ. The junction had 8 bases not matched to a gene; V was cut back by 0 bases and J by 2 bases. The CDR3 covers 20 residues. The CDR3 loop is CASSQDYVGLAGGNTGELFF. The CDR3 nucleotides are TGTGCCAGCAGCCAAGATTACGTAGGACTAGCGGGGGGAAACACCGGGGAGCTGTTTTTT.

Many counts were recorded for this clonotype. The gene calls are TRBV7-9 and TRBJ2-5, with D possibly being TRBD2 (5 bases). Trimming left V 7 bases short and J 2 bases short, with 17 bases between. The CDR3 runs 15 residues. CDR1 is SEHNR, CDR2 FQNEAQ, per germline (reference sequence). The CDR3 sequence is CASTFGLGSQETQYF. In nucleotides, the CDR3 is TGTGCCAGCACCTTCGGTTTAGGGAGTCAAGAGACCCAGTACTTC.

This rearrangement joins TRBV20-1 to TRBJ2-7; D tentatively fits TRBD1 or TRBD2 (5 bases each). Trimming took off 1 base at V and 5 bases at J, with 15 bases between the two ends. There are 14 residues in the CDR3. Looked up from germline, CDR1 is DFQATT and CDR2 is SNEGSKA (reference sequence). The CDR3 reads CSARGGPRVHEQYF. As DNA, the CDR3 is TGCAGTGCTAGAGGGGGACCCAGAGTACACGAGCAGTACTTC.

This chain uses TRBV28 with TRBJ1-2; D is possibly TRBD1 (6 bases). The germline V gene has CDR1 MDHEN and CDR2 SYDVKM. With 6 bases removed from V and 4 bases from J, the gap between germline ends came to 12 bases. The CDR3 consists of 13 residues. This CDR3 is CASRKTGSYGYTF. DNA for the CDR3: TGTGCCAGCAGAAAAACAGGGTCCTATGGCTACACCTTC.

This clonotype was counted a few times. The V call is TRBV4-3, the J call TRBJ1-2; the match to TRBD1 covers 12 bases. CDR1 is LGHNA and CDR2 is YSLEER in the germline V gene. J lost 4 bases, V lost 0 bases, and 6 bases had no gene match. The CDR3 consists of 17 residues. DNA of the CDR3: TGCGCCAGCAGCCAAGATCGGGACAGGGGGCTGGGCTATGGCTACACCTTC. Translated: CASSQDRDRGLGYGYTF.

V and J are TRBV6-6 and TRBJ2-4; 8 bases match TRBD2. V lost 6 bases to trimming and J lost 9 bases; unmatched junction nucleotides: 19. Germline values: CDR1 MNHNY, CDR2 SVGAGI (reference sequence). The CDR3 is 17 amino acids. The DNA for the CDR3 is TGTGCCAGCAGCGAAAGAATAACCGGGACTAGTGGTTTCATTCAGTACTTC. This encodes CASSERITGTSGFIQYF.

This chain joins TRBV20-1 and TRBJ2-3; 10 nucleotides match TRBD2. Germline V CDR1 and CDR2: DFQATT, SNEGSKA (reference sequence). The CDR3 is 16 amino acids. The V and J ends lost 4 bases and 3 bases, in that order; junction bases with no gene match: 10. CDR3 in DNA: TGCAGTGCTAACAGACTAGCGGGTCACAGTACAGATACGCAGTATTTT. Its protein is CSANRLAGHSTDTQYF.

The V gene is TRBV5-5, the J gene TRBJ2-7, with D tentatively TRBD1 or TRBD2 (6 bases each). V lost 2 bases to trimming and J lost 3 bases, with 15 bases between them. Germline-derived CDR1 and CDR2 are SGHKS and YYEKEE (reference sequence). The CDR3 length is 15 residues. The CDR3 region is CASSFLSGQNYEQYF. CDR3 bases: TGTGCCAGCAGCTTCCTTAGCGGACAGAACTACGAGCAGTACTTC.

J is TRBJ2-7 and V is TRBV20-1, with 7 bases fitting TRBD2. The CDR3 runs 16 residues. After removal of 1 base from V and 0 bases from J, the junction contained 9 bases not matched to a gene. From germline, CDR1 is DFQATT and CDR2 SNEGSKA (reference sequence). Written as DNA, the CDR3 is TGCAGTGCTAGAGGTTTCCTAGCGGAGAGCTCCTACGAGCAGTACTTC. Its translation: CSARGFLAESSYEQYF.

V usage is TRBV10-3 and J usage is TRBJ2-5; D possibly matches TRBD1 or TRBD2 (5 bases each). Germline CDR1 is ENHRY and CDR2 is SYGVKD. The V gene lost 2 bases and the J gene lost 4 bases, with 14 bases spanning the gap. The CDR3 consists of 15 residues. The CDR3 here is CAISEPYSGGETQYF. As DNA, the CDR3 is TGTGCCATCAGTGAGCCCTACAGTGGGGGAGAGACCCAGTACTTC.

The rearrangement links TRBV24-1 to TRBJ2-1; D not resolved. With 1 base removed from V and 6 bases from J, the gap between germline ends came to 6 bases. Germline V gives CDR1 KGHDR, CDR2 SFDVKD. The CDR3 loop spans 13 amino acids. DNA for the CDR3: TGTGCCACCAGTGATTTTTCGCTCAATGAGCAGTTCTTC. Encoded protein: CATSDFSLNEQFF.

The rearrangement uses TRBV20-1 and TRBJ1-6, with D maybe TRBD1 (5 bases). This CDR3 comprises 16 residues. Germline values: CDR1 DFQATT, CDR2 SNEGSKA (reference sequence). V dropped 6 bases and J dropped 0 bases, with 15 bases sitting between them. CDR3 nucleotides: TGCAGTGCCCCGACAGCCGCGAGCTCCTATAATTCACCCCTCCACTTT. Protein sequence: CSAPTAASSYNSPLHF.